This T cell receptor beta chain came from a study of OX40 agonist ivuxolimab in advanced cancers. The repertoire was sequenced with immunoSEQ multiplex PCR; TCRdb's copy has only in-frame clones and lacks some. The data show roughly 23,000 clones, approximately 80% seen once. Deletions cut 2 bases from V and 8 bases from J, with 16 bases between. Germline V gene sequence: CDR1 MNHEY, CDR2 SMNVEV (reference sequence). The CDR3 is 15 amino acids. The chain carries TRBV27 and TRBJ2-1; weak D call: TRBD2 (6 bases). This TCR was sampled from an adult with an advanced solid tumor such as melanoma, head and neck, liver or kidney cancer. The sequencing used CD4+ or CD8+ T cells sorted from blood, collected in a trial of the OX40 agonist ivuxolimab. In DNA, the CDR3 is TGTGCCAGCAGTTTAGGTGCGGACCCGGGGGATGAGCAGTTCTTC. It is translated as CASSLGADPGDEQFF.